These 30 T cell receptor beta chains came from one sample sequenced in a study of CD8+CD57+ T cells in acquired aplastic anemia. Genomic DNA, the template, was used for profiling of the TCR beta VDJ and CDR3. TCRdb recomputed calls from the reads with MiXCR, one row per CDR3 protein. This table holds under 350,000 distinct CDR3 sequences, roughly 59% found once. Patients chosen for sequencing had shown CD8+CD57+ cell expansion by flow cytometry. Sequencing was performed on sorted CD4+, CD8+, or CD8+CD57+ T cells (not recorded which) from PBMCs. These receptors were taken from a human donor with aplastic anemia.

A few counts support this clonotype. The chain couples TRBV9 to TRBJ1-2; no definite D call. Germline values: CDR1 SGDLS, CDR2 YYNGEE. Trimming took off 0 bases at V and 1 base at J, with 4 bases between the two ends. CDR3 size: 13 residues. This chain's CDR3 is CASSVDNNYGYTF. The CDR3 region has the DNA TGTGCCAGCAGCGTAGATAATAACTATGGCTACACCTTC. Drawing the rest from reference TRBV9 and TRBJ1-2, the complete variable domain is DSGVTQTPKHLITATGQRVTLRCSPRSGDLSVYWYQQSLDQGLQFLIQYYNGEERAKGNILERFSAQQFPDLHSELNLSSLELGDSALYFCASSVDNNYGYTFGSGTRLTVV.

V gene TRBV5-1 combines with J gene TRBJ2-5; perhaps D is TRBD1 or TRBD2 (6 bases each). Germline lookup yields CDR1 SGHRS and CDR2 YFSETQ. The ends were cut back, 0 bases at V and 0 bases at J, with 18 bases in the middle. CDR3 length equals 18 residues. The CDR3 here is CASSLGGAGGRDQETQYF. CDR3 sequence (DNA): TGCGCCAGCAGCTTGGGAGGGGCCGGGGGCCGTGACCAAGAGACCCAGTACTTC.

There are many counts of this clonotype. The chain joins TRBV19 to TRBJ2-4; D uncertain. CDR3 size: 14 residues. Trimming cost V 7 bases and J 7 bases, with 17 bases left between them. Germline lookup yields CDR1 LNHDA and CDR2 SQIVND (reference sequence). As DNA, the CDR3 is TGTGCCAGTACCGTGGGCGCGCTCGGGAACATTCAGTACTTC. It translates to CASTVGALGNIQYF.

The gene calls are TRBV29-1 and TRBJ2-2; TRBD2 aligns across 8 bases. Trimming at V came to 3 bases and at J to 4 bases, leaving 4 bases not matched to a gene. This CDR3 is 14 amino acids long. The germline V gene encodes CDR1 SQVTM and CDR2 ANQGSEA. CDR3 amino acids: CSVDIAGTTGELFF. The CDR3 nucleotides are TGCAGCGTTGATATAGCGGGGACCACCGGGGAGCTGTTTTTT.

V and J are TRBV20-1 and TRBJ2-2; 7 positions agree with TRBD1. This CDR3 has 15 amino acids. V gave up 2 bases and J gave up 12 bases; unmatched junction bases: 15. Germline assignment: CDR1 DFQATT and CDR2 SNEGSKA (reference sequence). CDR3 coding DNA: TGCAGTGCTAGAACGGGACAGCGAGGGACACTGAAGCTGTTTTTT. Its translation: CSARTGQRGTLKLFF.

At least ten counts were recorded for this clonotype. The V gene is TRBV19, the J gene TRBJ1-2; no definite D call. The V and J ends lost 3 bases and 2 bases respectively, with 16 bases between them. The CDR3 consists of 16 residues. Germline CDR1 and CDR2: LNHDA and SQIVND (reference sequence). CDR3 sequence (DNA): TGTGCCAGTAGTATTGAACAGCGACGGACCAACTATGGCTACACCTTC. This codes for CASSIEQRRTNYGYTF.

V usage is TRBV10-3 and J usage is TRBJ2-7, with D perhaps assigned TRBD1 or TRBD2 (5 bases each). Germline values: CDR1 ENHRY, CDR2 SYGVKD. CDR3 length equals 15 residues. V dropped 6 bases and J dropped 4 bases, with 19 bases sitting between them. The CDR3 is CAISVDTDYGYEQYF. Written as DNA, the CDR3 is TGTGCCATCAGCGTGGACACCGACTACGGATACGAGCAGTACTTC.

This clonotype appeared many times. The chain employs TRBV6-5 and TRBJ1-2; maybe TRBD1 (6 bases). Germline-derived CDR1 and CDR2 are MNHEY and SVGAGI. The CDR3 consists of 13 residues. Between the trimmed V and J ends, which lost 2 bases and 4 bases, there was a span of 8 bases. CDR3 protein: CASSYAGAYGYTF. The CDR3 DNA reads as TGTGCCAGCAGTTACGCAGGGGCCTATGGCTACACCTTC.

In this sample, this clonotype turned up a few times. Here the CDR3 reads CASSPGSGEAFF. CDR3 coding DNA: TGTGCCAGCAGCCCCGGCTCGGGGGAAGCTTTCTTT. V and J are TRBV7-9 and TRBJ1-1; D gene uncertain. The CDR3 sequence is 12 residues long. Trimming pared 5 bases from V and 8 bases from J, leaving 12 bases between. From germline, CDR1 is SEHNR and CDR2 FQNEAQ (reference sequence).

The table lists this clonotype with many counts. The V and J genes are TRBV4-2 and TRBJ1-3; 7 bases are a match to TRBD1. V lost 1 base to trimming and J lost 0 bases; unmatched junction nucleotides: 0. Per the germline V gene, CDR1 is LGHNA and CDR2 is YNFKEQ. The CDR3 loop spans 15 amino acids. CDR3 loop: CASSQGTGSGNTIYF. CDR3 nucleotides: TGTGCCAGCAGCCAAGGGACAGGCTCTGGAAACACCATATATTTT.

The table lists this clonotype with a count of one. The chain joins TRBV19 to TRBJ2-3, with 9 bases matching TRBD2. Germline assignment: CDR1 LNHDA and CDR2 SQIVND (reference sequence). CDR3 size: 15 residues. V shed 3 bases, J shed 2 bases, and the junction held 3 bases outside the gene matches. This CDR3 reads CASSIRLADTDTQYF. The CDR3 nucleotides read TGTGCCAGTAGTATCCGACTAGCGGACACAGATACGCAGTATTTT.

This rearrangement joins TRBV24-1 to TRBJ2-3; TRBD1 matches at 8 bases. With 4 bases clipped from V and 3 bases from J, the junction kept 11 bases outside the gene matches. The CDR3 spans 17 residues. Germline CDR1 KGHDR, CDR2 SFDVKD. As DNA, the CDR3 is TGTGCCACCAGTGACACTACCAGGACAGGGAGTACAGATACGCAGTATTTT. It yields the protein CATSDTTRTGSTDTQYF.

The J gene is TRBJ2-5, the V gene TRBV7-8, with D unclear. Germline V gene lookup returns CDR1 SGHVS and CDR2 FQNEAQ. This CDR3 has 15 residues. V was trimmed by 8 bases and J by 1 base, leaving 17 bases between them. The CDR3 spells CASDRALGRQETQYF. In nucleotides, the CDR3 is TGTGCCAGCGACCGGGCCCTTGGCCGCCAAGAGACCCAGTACTTC. Together with reference TRBV7-8 and TRBJ2-5, the CDR3 gives the full variable domain: GAGVSQSPRYKVAKRGQDVALRCDPISGHVSLFWYQQALGQGPEFLTYFQNEAQLDKSGLPSDRFFAERPEGSVSTLKIQRTQQEDSAVYLCASDRALGRQETQYFGPGTRLLVL.

The chain joins TRBV7-8 to TRBJ2-7, with TRBD2 identical over 10 bases. V was clipped by 5 bases and J by 1 base; unmatched bases: 5. CDR1 SGHVS and CDR2 FQNEAQ come from the germline V gene. The CDR3 runs to 15 residues. The CDR3 DNA reads TGTGCCAGCAGCCGAGAGCGGGAGGGATCCTACGAGCAGTACTTC. Its protein is CASSREREGSYEQYF.

The chain couples TRBV20-1 to TRBJ1-1; 7 positions match TRBD1. Germline V CDR1 and CDR2: DFQATT, SNEGSKA (reference sequence). J was trimmed by 4 bases and V by 1 base; bases with no gene match: 6. The CDR3 totals 14 residues. The CDR3 loop reads CSARGTGGVTEAFF. DNA for the CDR3: TGCAGTGCTAGAGGGACAGGTGGGGTCACTGAAGCTTTCTTT.

Many counts were recorded for this clonotype. V is TRBV7-9 and J is TRBJ2-1, with TRBD2 identical over 11 bases. Looked up from germline, CDR1 is SEHNR and CDR2 is FQNEAQ (reference sequence). The CDR3 loop spans 14 amino acids. Trimming cost V 3 bases and J 6 bases; bases outside gene matches: 1. The CDR3 loop is CASSLTSGTNEQFF. The CDR3 DNA sequence: TGTGCCAGCAGCTTGACTAGCGGGACCAATGAGCAGTTCTTC.

This chain uses TRBV2 with TRBJ1-4; TRBD1 might be the D (5 bases). V was trimmed by 1 base and J by 2 bases, leaving 11 bases between them. CDR3 length equals 16 residues. Germline CDR1 reads SNHLY; CDR2 reads FYNNEI. CDR3 bases: TGTGCCAGCAGTGAAGGGGGACGGGGGACTAATGAAAAACTGTTTTTT. Its protein product is CASSEGGRGTNEKLFF.

This clonotype has ten or more counts. The V gene is TRBV20-1, the J gene TRBJ2-2; 7 nucleotides match TRBD2. V lost 0 bases and J lost 4; bases outside the gene matches: 8. This CDR3 is 16 amino acids long. CDR1 and CDR2 from the germline V gene are DFQATT and SNEGSKA (reference sequence). The CDR3 here is CSARDWLAEGTGELFF. The CDR3 DNA sequence: TGCAGTGCTAGAGATTGGCTAGCGGAGGGCACCGGGGAGCTGTTTTTT.

This clonotype came up a few times. The chain combines TRBV15 with TRBJ2-7; D may be TRBD1 (5 bases). V was shortened by 3 bases and J by 2 bases, with 17 bases between the two germline ends. Germline-derived CDR1 and CDR2 are LNHNV and YYDKDF (reference sequence). This CDR3 comprises 16 residues. The CDR3 DNA reads TGTGCCACCAGCAGGGTTCAAGGGGCTCCCCCCTACGAGCAGTACTTC. It encodes CATSRVQGAPPYEQYF. Together with reference TRBV15 and TRBJ2-7, the CDR3 gives the full variable domain: DAMVIQNPRYQVTQFGKPVTLSCSQTLNHNVMYWYQQKSSQAPKLLFHYYDKDFNNEADTPDNFQSRRPNTSFCFLDIRSPGLGDTAMYLCATSRVQGAPPYEQYFGPGTRLTVT.

This clonotype has ten or more counts. This sequence joins TRBV20-1 and TRBJ2-7; possibly TRBD1 for D (6 bases). Trimming took 0 bases from V and 3 from J, leaving 12 bases between them. The CDR3 contains 14 residues. Germline-derived CDR1 and CDR2 are DFQATT and SNEGSKA (reference sequence). The CDR3 here is CSARDPGTSYEQYF. CDR3 coding DNA: TGCAGTGCTAGAGATCCCGGGACAAGCTACGAGCAGTACTTC.

Remarks on this clonotype: A read error may account for a junction end that differs from germline. J is TRBJ2-1 and V is TRBV15; either TRBD1 or TRBD2 may fit D (5 bases each). The CDR3 is 17 residues long. CDR1 is LNHNV and CDR2 is YYDKDF in the germline V gene (reference sequence). The CDR3 protein is CATSRDRGRATYNEQLF. In nucleotides, the CDR3 is TGTGCCACCAGCAGAGATCGGGGCCGAGCGACCTACAATGAGCAGTTATTC.

This clonotype has just a few counts. The gene calls are TRBV20-1 and TRBJ2-7; 10 bases fit TRBD2. V lost 3 bases, J lost 5 bases, and 7 bases stayed unmatched. The length of the CDR3 is 14 residues. The V gene's germline CDR1 is DFQATT and CDR2 SNEGSKA (reference sequence). This CDR3 reads CSASTASGSDEQYF. CDR3 sequence (DNA): TGCAGTGCTAGTACGGCTAGCGGGAGCGACGAGCAGTACTTC.

CDR3 residues: CASSLWGGQPQHF. In nucleotides, the CDR3 is TGTGCCAGCAGCTTATGGGGAGGTCAGCCCCAGCATTTT. This rearrangement joins TRBV7-8 to TRBJ1-5; D remains ambiguous. CDR1 and CDR2 (germline): SGHVS, FQNEAQ. V lost 2 bases and J 6 bases, leaving 8 bases between the germline ends. The CDR3 is made up of 13 amino acids.

This clonotype was counted ten times or more. This rearrangement joins TRBV12-3 or TRBV12-4 to TRBJ2-5, with 7 bases matching TRBD1. J gave up 2 bases and V 4 bases, and 7 bases lay outside the gene matches. The CDR3 is 15 amino acids. CDR3: CASSSGQATQETQYF. For the CDR3, the DNA is TGTGCCAGCAGTTCCGGACAGGCGACGCAAGAGACCCAGTACTTC.

This clonotype was seen once. CDR3 loop: CSARARDRAQPETQYF. The CDR3 nucleotides read TGCAGTGCTAGAGCGCGGGACAGGGCACAACCAGAGACCCAGTACTTC. The rearrangement uses TRBV20-1 and TRBJ2-5; 9 nucleotides agree with TRBD1. CDR1 and CDR2 from the germline V gene are DFQATT and SNEGSKA (reference sequence). V trimming: 1 base; J trimming: 4 bases; junction bases outside the gene matches: 10. The CDR3 extends over 16 amino acids.

J is TRBJ1-5 and V is TRBV2; 7 bases fit TRBD1. Germline CDR1 reads SNHLY; CDR2 reads FYNNEI. CDR3 length: 15 residues. V trimming: 8 bases; J trimming: 2 bases; junction bases outside the gene matches: 9. The CDR3 DNA reads TGTGCCAGCGGCCGGGGACAGAGAGGCAATCAGCCCCAGCATTTT. Protein: CASGRGQRGNQPQHF.

This clonotype showed up many times. The rearrangement links TRBV6-1 to TRBJ2-7; D is unclear. Germline V gene sequence: CDR1 MNHNS, CDR2 SASEGT. The V and J ends lost 2 bases and 2 bases respectively, with 10 bases between them. The CDR3 covers 14 residues. CDR3 loop: CASSEFEGTYEQYF. The CDR3 coding sequence is TGTGCCAGCAGTGAATTCGAAGGAACCTACGAGCAGTACTTC.

CDR3 in DNA: TGCAGCGTTGGCGGGGTTGGTTCACCCCTCCACTTT. The encoded protein is CSVGGVGSPLHF. The chain links TRBV29-1 to TRBJ1-6; D is unclear. Germline CDR1 is SQVTM and CDR2 is ANQGSEA. CDR3 length: 12 amino acids. The V end was cut by 4 bases, the J end by 9 bases, with 10 bases between.

This clonotype was observed many times. The rearrangement uses TRBV12-3 or TRBV12-4 and TRBJ1-2; D is unclear. Between the trimmed V and J ends, which lost 7 bases and 7 bases, there was a span of 13 bases. The CDR3 sequence is 12 residues long. Here the CDR3 reads CASTYEGSGYTF. For the CDR3, the DNA is TGTGCCAGCACTTACGAGGGTAGTGGCTACACCTTC.

The V gene is TRBV6-5, the J gene TRBJ1-6, with D hard to call. Germline loops: CDR1 MNHEY, CDR2 SVGAGI. V lost 0 bases and J lost 10, with 7 bases in between. CDR3 size: 13 residues. The CDR3 bases are TGTGCCAGCAGTTACTCGAAAGAATCACCCCTCCACTTT. It encodes CASSYSKESPLHF.